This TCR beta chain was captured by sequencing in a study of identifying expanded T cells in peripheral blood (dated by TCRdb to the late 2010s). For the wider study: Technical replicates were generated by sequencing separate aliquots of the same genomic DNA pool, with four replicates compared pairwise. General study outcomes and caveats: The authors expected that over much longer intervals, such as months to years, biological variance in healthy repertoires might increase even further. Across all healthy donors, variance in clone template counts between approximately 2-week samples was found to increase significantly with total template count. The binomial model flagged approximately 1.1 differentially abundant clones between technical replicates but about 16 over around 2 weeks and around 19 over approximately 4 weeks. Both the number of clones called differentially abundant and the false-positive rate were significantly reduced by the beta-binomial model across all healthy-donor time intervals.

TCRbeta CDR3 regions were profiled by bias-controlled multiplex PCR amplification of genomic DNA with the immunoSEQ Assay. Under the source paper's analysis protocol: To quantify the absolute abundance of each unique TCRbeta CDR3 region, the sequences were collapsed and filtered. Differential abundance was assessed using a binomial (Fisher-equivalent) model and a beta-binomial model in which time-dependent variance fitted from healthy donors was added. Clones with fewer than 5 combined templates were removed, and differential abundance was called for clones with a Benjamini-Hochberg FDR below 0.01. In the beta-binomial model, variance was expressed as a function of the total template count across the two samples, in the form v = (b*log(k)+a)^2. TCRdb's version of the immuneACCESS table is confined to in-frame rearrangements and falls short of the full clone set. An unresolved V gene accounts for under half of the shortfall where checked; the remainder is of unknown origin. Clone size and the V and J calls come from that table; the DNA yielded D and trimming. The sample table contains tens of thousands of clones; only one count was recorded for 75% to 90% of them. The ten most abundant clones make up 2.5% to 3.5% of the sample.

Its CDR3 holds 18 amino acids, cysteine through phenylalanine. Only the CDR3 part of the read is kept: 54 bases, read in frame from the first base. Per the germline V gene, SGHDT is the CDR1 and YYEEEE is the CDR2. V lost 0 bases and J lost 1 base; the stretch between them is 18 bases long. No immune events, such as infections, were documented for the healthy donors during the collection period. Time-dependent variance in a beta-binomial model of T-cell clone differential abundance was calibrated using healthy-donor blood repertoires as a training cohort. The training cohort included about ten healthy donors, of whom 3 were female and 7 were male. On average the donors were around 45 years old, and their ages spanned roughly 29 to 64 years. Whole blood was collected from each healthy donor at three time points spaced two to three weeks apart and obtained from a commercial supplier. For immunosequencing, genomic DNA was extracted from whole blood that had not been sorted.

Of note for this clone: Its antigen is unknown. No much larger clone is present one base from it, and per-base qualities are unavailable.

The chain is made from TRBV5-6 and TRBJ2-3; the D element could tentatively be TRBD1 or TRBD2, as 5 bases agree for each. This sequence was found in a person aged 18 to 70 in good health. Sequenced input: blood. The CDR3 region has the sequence CASSLGLFGTKGTDTQYF. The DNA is TGTGCCAGCAGCTTGGGGCTTTTTGGGACCAAGGGCACAGATACGCAGTATTTT.